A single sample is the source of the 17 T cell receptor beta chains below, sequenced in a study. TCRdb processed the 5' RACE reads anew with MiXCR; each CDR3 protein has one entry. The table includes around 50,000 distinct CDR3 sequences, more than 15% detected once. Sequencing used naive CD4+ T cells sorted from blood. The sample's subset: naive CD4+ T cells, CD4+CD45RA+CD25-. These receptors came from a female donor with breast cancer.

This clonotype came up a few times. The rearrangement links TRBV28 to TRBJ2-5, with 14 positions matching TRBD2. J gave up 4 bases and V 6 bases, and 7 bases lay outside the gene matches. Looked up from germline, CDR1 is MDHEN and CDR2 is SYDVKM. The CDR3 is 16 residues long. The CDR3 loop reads CASSETSGRARETQYF. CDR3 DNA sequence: TGTGCCAGCAGCGAGACTAGCGGGAGGGCCCGAGAGACCCAGTACTTC.

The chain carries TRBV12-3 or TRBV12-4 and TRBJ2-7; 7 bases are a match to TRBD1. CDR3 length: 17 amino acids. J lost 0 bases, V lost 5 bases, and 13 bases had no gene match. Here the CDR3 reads CASSLLRSGDSSYEQYF. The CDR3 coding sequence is TGTGCCAGCAGTCTACTTCGATCAGGGGACAGCTCCTACGAGCAGTACTTC.

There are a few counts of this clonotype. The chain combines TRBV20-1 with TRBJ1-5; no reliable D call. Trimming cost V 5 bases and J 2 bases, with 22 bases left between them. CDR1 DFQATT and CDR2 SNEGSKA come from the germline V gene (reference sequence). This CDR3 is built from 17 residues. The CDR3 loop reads CSADEGGNIGGNQPQHF. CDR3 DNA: TGCAGTGCTGATGAGGGAGGTAATATCGGTGGCAATCAGCCCCAGCATTTT.

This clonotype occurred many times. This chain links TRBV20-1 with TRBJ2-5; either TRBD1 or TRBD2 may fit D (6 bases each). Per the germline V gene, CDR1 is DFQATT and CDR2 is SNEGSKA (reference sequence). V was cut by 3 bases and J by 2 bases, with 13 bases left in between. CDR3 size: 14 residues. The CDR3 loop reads CSASKGGLQETQYF. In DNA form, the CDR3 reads TGCAGTGCTAGTAAGGGGGGTCTACAAGAGACCCAGTACTTC.

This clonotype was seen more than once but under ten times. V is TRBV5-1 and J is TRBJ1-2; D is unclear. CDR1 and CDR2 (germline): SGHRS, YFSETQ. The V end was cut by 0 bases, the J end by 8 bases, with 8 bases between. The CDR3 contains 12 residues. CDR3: CASSLDQQGYTF. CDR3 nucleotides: TGCGCCAGCAGCTTGGACCAGCAGGGCTACACCTTC.

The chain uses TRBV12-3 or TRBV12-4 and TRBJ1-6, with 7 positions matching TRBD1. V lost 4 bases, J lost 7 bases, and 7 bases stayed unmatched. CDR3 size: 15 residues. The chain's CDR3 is CASSSQGKGNSPLHF. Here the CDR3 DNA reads TGTGCCAGCAGTTCACAGGGGAAAGGGAATTCACCCCTCCACTTT.

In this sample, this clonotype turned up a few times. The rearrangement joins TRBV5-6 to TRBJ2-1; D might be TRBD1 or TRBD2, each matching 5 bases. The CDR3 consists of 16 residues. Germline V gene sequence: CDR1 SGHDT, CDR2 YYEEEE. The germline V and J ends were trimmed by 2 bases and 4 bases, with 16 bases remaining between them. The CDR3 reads CASSFMGTTKYNEQFF. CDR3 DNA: TGTGCCAGCAGCTTCATGGGGACCACAAAGTACAATGAGCAGTTCTTC. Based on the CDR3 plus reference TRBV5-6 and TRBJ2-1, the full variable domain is DAGVTQSPTHLIKTRGQQVTLRCSPKSGHDTVSWYQQALGQGPQFIFQYYEEEERQRGNFPDRFSGHQFPNYSSELNVNALLLGDSALYLCASSFMGTTKYNEQFFGPGTRLTVL.

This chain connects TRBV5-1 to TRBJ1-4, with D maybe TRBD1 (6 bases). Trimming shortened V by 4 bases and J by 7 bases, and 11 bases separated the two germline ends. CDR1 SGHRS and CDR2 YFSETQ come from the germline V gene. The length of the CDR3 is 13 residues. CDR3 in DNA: TGCGCCAGCAGCGGGGGCCGCAGTGAAAAACTGTTTTTT. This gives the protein CASSGGRSEKLFF. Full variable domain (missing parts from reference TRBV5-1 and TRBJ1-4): KAGVTQTPRYLIKTRGQQVTLSCSPISGHRSVSWYQQTPGQGLQFLFEYFSETQRNKGNFPGRFSGRQFSNSRSEMNVSTLELGDSALYLCASSGGRSEKLFFGSGTQLSVL.

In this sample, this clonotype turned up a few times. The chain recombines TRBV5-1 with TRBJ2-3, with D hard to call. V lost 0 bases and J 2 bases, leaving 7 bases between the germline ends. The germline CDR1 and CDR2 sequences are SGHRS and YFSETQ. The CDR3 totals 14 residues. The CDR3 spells CASSLGRSTDTQYF. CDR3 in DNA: TGCGCCAGCAGCTTGGGCCGGTCCACAGATACGCAGTATTTT.

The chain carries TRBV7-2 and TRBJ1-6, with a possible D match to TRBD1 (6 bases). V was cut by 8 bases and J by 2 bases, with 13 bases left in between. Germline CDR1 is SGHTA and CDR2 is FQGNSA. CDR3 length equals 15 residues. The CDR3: CASRPRTAYNSPLHF. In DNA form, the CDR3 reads TGTGCCAGCCGCCCGAGGACAGCCTATAATTCACCCCTCCACTTT. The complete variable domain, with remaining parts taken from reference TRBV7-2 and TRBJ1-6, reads GAGVSQSPSNKVTEKGKDVELRCDPISGHTALYWYRQSLGQGLEFLIYFQGNSAPDKSGLPSDRFSAERTGGSVSTLTIQRTQQEDSAVYLCASRPRTAYNSPLHFGNGTRLTVT.

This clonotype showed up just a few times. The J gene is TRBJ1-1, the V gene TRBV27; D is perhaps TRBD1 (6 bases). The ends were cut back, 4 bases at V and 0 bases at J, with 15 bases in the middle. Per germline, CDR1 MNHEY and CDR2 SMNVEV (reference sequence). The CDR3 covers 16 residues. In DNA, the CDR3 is TGTGCCAGCAGTTCTCTGAACAGGGAGGTGAACACTGAAGCTTTCTTT. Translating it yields CASSSLNREVNTEAFF.

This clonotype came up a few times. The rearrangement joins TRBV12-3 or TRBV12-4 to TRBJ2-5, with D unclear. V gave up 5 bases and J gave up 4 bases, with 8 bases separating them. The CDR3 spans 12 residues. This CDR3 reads CASSRDVETQYF. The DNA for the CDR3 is TGTGCCAGCAGTAGGGATGTAGAGACCCAGTACTTC.

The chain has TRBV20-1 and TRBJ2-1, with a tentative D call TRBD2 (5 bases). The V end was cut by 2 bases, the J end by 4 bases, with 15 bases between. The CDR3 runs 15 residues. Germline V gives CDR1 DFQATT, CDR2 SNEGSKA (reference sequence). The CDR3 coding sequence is TGCAGTGCTAGAAGTGGGAGAAGATCTTACAATGAGCAGTTCTTC. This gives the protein CSARSGRRSYNEQFF.

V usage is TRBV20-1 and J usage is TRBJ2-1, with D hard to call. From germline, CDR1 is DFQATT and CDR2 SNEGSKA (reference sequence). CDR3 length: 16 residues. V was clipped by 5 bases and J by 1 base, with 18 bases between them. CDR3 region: CSAGSYSGWSYNEQFF. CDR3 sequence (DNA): TGCAGTGCTGGTAGTTATTCCGGGTGGTCCTACAATGAGCAGTTCTTC.

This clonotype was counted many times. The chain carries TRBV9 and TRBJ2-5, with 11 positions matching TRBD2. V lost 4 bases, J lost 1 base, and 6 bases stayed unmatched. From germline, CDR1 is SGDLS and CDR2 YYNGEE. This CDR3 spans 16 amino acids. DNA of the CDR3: TGTGCCAGCAGCCCGGGAGGACTAGCGGGCCAAGAGACCCAGTACTTC. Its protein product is CASSPGGLAGQETQYF.

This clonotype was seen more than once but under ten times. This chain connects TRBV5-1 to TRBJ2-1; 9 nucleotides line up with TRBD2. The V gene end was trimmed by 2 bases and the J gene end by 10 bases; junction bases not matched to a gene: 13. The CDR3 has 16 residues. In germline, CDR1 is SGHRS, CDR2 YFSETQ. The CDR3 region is CASSLYVAGGPAEQFF. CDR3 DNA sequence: TGCGCCAGCAGCTTATATGTGGCGGGAGGGCCCGCCGAGCAGTTCTTC.

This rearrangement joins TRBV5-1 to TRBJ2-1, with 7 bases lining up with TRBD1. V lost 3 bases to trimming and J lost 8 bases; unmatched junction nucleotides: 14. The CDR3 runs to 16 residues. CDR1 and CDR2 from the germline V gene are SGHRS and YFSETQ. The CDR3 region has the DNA TGCGCCAGCAGCTCTACAGGGACAGCCGACCTGGATGAGCAGTTCTTC. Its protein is CASSSTGTADLDEQFF.